The rows below give T cell receptor beta chains drawn from one sample of a study of blood T cell repertoires in COVID-19. Sequencing used immunoSEQ multiplex PCR; TCRdb keeps in-frame clones, though not all of them. The sample records about 240,000 clones, around 90% being singletons. Source material: peripheral blood. Receptors were obtained from a woman in her 70s with active or convalescent COVID-19. CDR3s include the opening cysteine and the closing phenylalanine or tryptophan. The D gene is left open where the match is weak. The listing skips clone size in some rows; elsewhere it reads once, few, many or a size class.

clone size,V gene,D gene,J gene,CDR3 protein,CDR3 DNA
few,TRBV18,TRBD1,TRBJ1-3,CASSPMGQLVSGNTIYF,TGTGCCAGCTCACCAATGGGACAGCTTGTCTCTGGAAACACCATATATTTT
-,TRBV3-1/TRBV3-2,TRBD1,TRBJ1-2,CASSQSGTVDGYTF,TGTGCCAGCAGCCAATCCGGGACAGTAGATGGCTACACCTTC
-,TRBV5-6,-,TRBJ1-2,CASSSGGGARYGYTF,TGTGCCAGCAGCTCCGGGGGAGGGGCTCGGTATGGCTACACCTTC
-,TRBV6-5,TRBD1,TRBJ1-1,CASSRGTGSEAFF,TGTGCCAGCAGTAGAGGGACAGGGTCCGAAGCTTTCTTT
-,TRBV9,TRBD1,TRBJ1-2,CASSEGQGPYGYTF,TGTGCCAGCAGCGAGGGACAGGGACCTTATGGCTACACCTTC
few,TRBV7-9,TRBD1,TRBJ1-1,CASSFKTGERTEAFF,TGTGCCAGCAGCTTTAAAACAGGGGAGCGCACTGAAGCTTTCTTT
-,TRBV10-1,-,TRBJ1-6,CASSPDRINSPLHF,TGCGCCAGCTCCCCCGACAGAATTAATTCACCCCTCCACTTT
-,TRBV6-2/TRBV6-3,-,TRBJ2-3,CASSYGRGLEDTQYF,TGTGCCAGCAGTTACGGCCGGGGGTTGGAGGATACGCAGTATTTT
-,TRBV7-6,-,TRBJ2-6,CASSFRPSGPSGANVLTF,TGTGCCAGCAGCTTTCGCCCCTCAGGGCCCTCTGGGGCCAACGTCCTGACTTTC
-,TRBV5-6,TRBD1,TRBJ2-5,CASSLSGQGLQETQYF,TGTGCCAGCAGCTTGTCAGGACAGGGGCTACAAGAGACCCAGTACTTC
many,TRBV5-4,-,TRBJ2-5,CASSLEGGLGETQYF,TGTGCCAGCAGCTTGGAGGGAGGTTTGGGAGAGACCCAGTACTTC
-,TRBV4-3,-,TRBJ1-2,CASSQEWGVSYGYTF,TGCGCCAGCAGCCAAGAGTGGGGAGTGTCCTATGGCTACACCTTC
-,TRBV4-3,-,TRBJ2-5,CASSQGSGVQETQYF,TGCGCCAGCAGCCAAGGGTCGGGAGTACAAGAGACCCAGTACTTC
-,TRBV25-1,TRBD1,TRBJ1-1,CASTTGTANTEAFF,TGTGCCAGCACAACCGGGACAGCGAACACTGAAGCTTTCTTT
many,TRBV20-1,-,TRBJ2-5,CSPTAGGTQYF,TGCAGCCCCACCGCCGGGGGGACCCAGTACTTC
-,TRBV11-2,TRBD1,TRBJ1-1,CASSRQQGTGAEAFF,TGTGCCAGCAGCCGACAACAGGGGACGGGCGCTGAAGCTTTCTTT
-,TRBV11-3,-,TRBJ1-1,CASSPEAFF,TGTGCCAGCAGCCCGGAGGCTTTCTTT
-,TRBV14,-,TRBJ1-6,CASSQDLLGANSPLHF,TGTGCCAGCAGCCAAGACCTTTTGGGGGCGAATTCACCCCTCCACTTT
-,TRBV25-1,TRBD1,TRBJ1-6,CASSDGTGISPLHF,TGTGCCAGCAGTGATGGGACAGGGATCTCACCCCTCCACTTT
-,TRBV5-1,TRBD2,TRBJ2-3,CASSLGGTSGPSTDTQYF,TGCGCCAGCAGCTTGGGGGGGACTAGCGGCCCTAGCACAGATACGCAGTATTTT
once,TRBV5-4,TRBD2,TRBJ2-7,CASSRAGGLMSSYEQYF,TGTGCCAGCAGCCGAGCGGGGGGTCTGATGAGCTCCTACGAGCAGTACTTC
-,TRBV27,-,TRBJ1-6,CASSLALGVDSPLHF,TGTGCCAGCAGTTTAGCTTTAGGGGTAGATTCACCCCTCCACTTT
-,TRBV19,-,TRBJ1-1,CASSDRVSEAFF,TGTGCCAGTAGTGACCGGGTATCTGAAGCTTTCTTT
-,TRBV5-1,TRBD1,TRBJ1-2,CASSSGTGANYGYTF,TGCGCCAGCAGTTCCGGGACAGGGGCCAACTATGGCTACACCTTC
many,TRBV4-3,-,TRBJ1-3,CASSQVSPQGSSGNTIYF,TGCGCCAGCAGCCAAGTCTCCCCTCAGGGTTCCTCTGGAAACACCATATATTTT
-,TRBV7-2,-,TRBJ2-1,CASSPRSDSYNEQFF,TGTGCCAGCAGCCCTCGGAGCGACTCCTACAATGAGCAGTTCTTC
-,TRBV3-1/TRBV3-2,-,TRBJ2-1,CASSPSDISYNEQFF,TGTGCCAGCAGTCCTTCGGACATCTCCTACAATGAGCAGTTCTTC
-,TRBV7-8,-,TRBJ2-4,CASSPFGVAKNIQYF,TGTGCCAGCAGCCCCTTCGGGGTGGCCAAAAACATTCAGTACTTC